Included here is one T cell receptor (beta chain) sequence, with context. Its antigen is still unknown. A much larger clone is a single base away; this may be a read error. The data belong to a study of T cell repertoires in cytomegalovirus infection. TCRdb used MiXCR to reprocess the reads, holding one entry per CDR3 protein. Among approximately 120,000 distinct CDR3 sequences listed, around 31% were seen once. In germline, CDR1 is LGHNA, CDR2 YNFKEQ. This CDR3 has 13 amino acids. The material was CD8+ T cells from cultured PBMCs, obtained from culture after CMV antigen stimulation. The V gene is TRBV4-2, the J gene TRBJ1-1, with D unresolved. This sequence was found in a human donor in good health (CMV status not recorded). Some clones in this sample may be carry-over from other donors' samples. CDR3 loop: CASSQGRNTKAFF. Here the CDR3 DNA reads TGTGCCAGCAGCCAAGGGAGGAACACTAAAGCTTTCTTT.